Listed below are T cell receptor beta chains from one sample, sequenced in a study of shared clonotypes between healthy human individuals. TCRdb's table, derived via immunoSEQ multiplex PCR, lists solely in-frame clones and lacks some. The table shows over a million clones, with more than 75% occurring only once. The sequenced material came from memory CD4+ T cells from PBMCs. These receptors were collected from a man between 18 and 29 years old in good health. Some clones in this sample may be carry-over from other donors' samples. CDR3s include the opening cysteine and the closing phenylalanine or tryptophan. A D gene is named only where the DNA matches it firmly. Only some rows state a clone size, as once, few, many or a class for expanded clones.

clone_size j_call d_call cdr3_length v_call cdr3_nt cdr3_aa
- TRBJ1-3 - 17 TRBV7-9 TGTGCCAGCAGACCCTCAGGGTTCCTCTCCTCTGGAAACACCATATATTTT CASRPSGFLSSGNTIYF
few TRBJ1-1 - 17 TRBV28 TGTGCCAGCAGTTTACTTTGGTCCCGAGGGGCAAACACTGAAGCTTTCTTT CASSLLWSRGANTEAFF
- TRBJ2-7 - 13 TRBV5-1 TGCGCCAGCAGCTTGGAGGGTGCCTACGAGCAGTACTTC CASSLEGAYEQYF
- TRBJ2-2 TRBD2 16 TRBV5-4 TGTGCCAGCAGCTTGGACCTAGCGGGAGGGCCCGGGGAGCTGTTTTTT CASSLDLAGGPGELFF
few TRBJ2-1 - 14 TRBV2 TGTGCCAGCAACGGGGGTCGGTCCTACAATGAGCAGTTCTTC CASNGGRSYNEQFF
few TRBJ2-1 - 14 TRBV4-1 TGCGCCAGCAGCCCGATTACTACGGGCAATGAGCAGTTCTTC CASSPITTGNEQFF
few TRBJ2-7 TRBD1 13 TRBV29-1 TGCAGCGTGGGGGCCGGGACAGGGGTCGAGCAGTACTTC CSVGAGTGVEQYF
- TRBJ2-2 - 16 TRBV11-2 TGTGCCAGCAGCTTAGTTTCCGGGAGCAACACCGGGGAGCTGTTTTTT CASSLVSGSNTGELFF
- TRBJ2-3 - 15 TRBV10-1 TGCGCCAGCAGTGAGTCGGGGTCCCGGAGGGATACGCAGTATTTT CASSESGSRRDTQYF
- TRBJ2-7 TRBD2 12 TRBV7-9 TGTGCCAGCAGCCCAGGGACTAGCGAATGGAACTTC CASSPGTSEWNF
- TRBJ2-7 TRBD1 12 TRBV29-1 TGCAGCACCAGAGGACAGGGCAGCGAGCAGTACTTC CSTRGQGSEQYF
- TRBJ2-2 - 14 TRBV5-1 TGCGCCAGCAGCCTTGGGACCGTCACCGGGGAGCTGTTTTTT CASSLGTVTGELFF
- TRBJ1-5 TRBD1 15 TRBV28 TGTGCCAGCAGTTTAATCGGACAGGGAGATCAGCCCCAGCATTTT CASSLIGQGDQPQHF
- TRBJ1-5 - 14 TRBV4-3 TGCGCCAGCAGCCAAGATGGGGGGCATCAGCCCCAGCATTTT CASSQDGGHQPQHF
- TRBJ2-5 - 14 TRBV19 TGTGCCAGTAGTATGAGTCCATCCGGGGGGACCCAGTACTTC CASSMSPSGGTQYF
- TRBJ2-7 TRBD1 16 TRBV10-1 TGCGCCAGCATTCGAGTCGGGACAGGGATCTCCTACGAGCAGTACTTC CASIRVGTGISYEQYF
- TRBJ1-4 - 15 TRBV30 TGTGCCTGGAGTGTTCGGGCAGGAGGTTTTGAAAAACTGTTTTTT CAWSVRAGGFEKLFF
once TRBJ2-5 - 15 TRBV13 TGTGCCAGCAGCTTATTTAGCGGCCTACAAGAGACCCAGTACTTC CASSLFSGLQETQYF
- TRBJ2-2 - 13 TRBV9 TGTGCCAGCAGCGCCGCGAACACCGGGGAGCTGTTTTTT CASSAANTGELFF
- TRBJ2-7 - 12 TRBV2 TGTGCCAGCAGTGATATAAGGGTCGAGCAGTACTTC CASSDIRVEQYF
- TRBJ2-7 TRBD1 14 TRBV7-2 TGTGCCAGCAGCTCAACAGGGGGTACCTACGAGCAGTACTTC CASSSTGGTYEQYF
- TRBJ2-5 TRBD1 15 TRBV9 TGTGCCAGCAGCGTTAGGACAGGGGGCATGGAGACCCAGTACTTC CASSVRTGGMETQYF
- TRBJ1-5 - 15 TRBV29-1 TGCAGCGCCCTCCTTGGAGGGAGTGGCAATCAGCCCCAGCATTTT CSALLGGSGNQPQHF
once TRBJ2-3 - 11 TRBV12-5 TGTGCTAGTGGTTTGGGGCGGGTGCAGTATTTT CASGLGRVQYF
- TRBJ2-7 - 13 TRBV4-2 TGTGCCAGCAGCCAAGTTGTGGAGTACGAGCAGTACTTC CASSQVVEYEQYF
- TRBJ2-2 TRBD1 16 TRBV5-4 TGTGCCAGCAGCTCTCGGGGACAGGGGGCTACCGGGGAGCTGTTTTTT CASSSRGQGATGELFF
once TRBJ2-2 TRBD2 18 TRBV7-2 TGTGCCAGCAGCTCACCGGGACTAGCGGGAGGGCTCTCCGGGGAGCTGTTTTTT CASSSPGLAGGLSGELFF
- TRBJ2-6 - 15 TRBV5-1 TGCGCCAGCAGCCTCGACAGACCTGGGGCCAACGTCCTGACTTTC CASSLDRPGANVLTF
- TRBJ2-7 TRBD2 14 TRBV10-2 TGCGCCAGCAGTCTAGCGGGAGGGAGTTACGAGCAGTACTTC CASSLAGGSYEQYF
- TRBJ1-4 - 15 TRBV28 TGTGCCAGCAGCCGAGGGACACTAAGTGGTGAAAAACTGTTTTTT CASSRGTLSGEKLFF
- TRBJ1-1 - 14 TRBV6-6 TGTGCCAGCAGTTACTCAGGGGGGACGACTGAAGCTTTCTTT CASSYSGGTTEAFF
- TRBJ2-7 TRBD2 14 TRBV2 TGTGCCAGCAGCCGACTAGCACTTTCCTACGAGCAGTACTTC CASSRLALSYEQYF
- TRBJ2-2 - 16 TRBV5-1 TGCGCCAGCAGCGGGAGCAGGGGTTCGAACACCGGGGAGCTGTTTTTT CASSGSRGSNTGELFF
- TRBJ2-5 - 14 TRBV19 TGTGCCAGTAGTATAGACGAAAGAGGGGGAACCCAGTACTTC CASSIDERGGTQYF
few TRBJ1-2 TRBD1 15 TRBV7-2 TGTGCCAGCAGCACGCGAACAGGGGCGGGCTATGGCTACACCTTC CASSTRTGAGYGYTF
- TRBJ1-5 TRBD1 16 TRBV5-1 TGCGCCAGCAGCTTAGGGACAGGGGGTCGGGATCAGCCCCAGCATTTT CASSLGTGGRDQPQHF
- TRBJ2-7 TRBD2 16 TRBV7-2 TGTGCCAGCAGCCCCCCGGGACTAGCGGGAGAACACGAGCAGTACTTC CASSPPGLAGEHEQYF
- TRBJ2-1 - 12 TRBV30 TGTGCCTGGAGCGGGATATTGTATGAGCAGTTCTTC CAWSGILYEQFF
- TRBJ1-1 TRBD1 13 TRBV6-5 TGTGCCAGCGCTAGACAGGGCGGCACTGAAGCTTTCTTT CASARQGGTEAFF
- TRBJ2-4 TRBD2 15 TRBV11-1 TGTGCCAGCAGCTTGAAGACTAGCGGGGCCTCCGTTCAGTACTTC CASSLKTSGASVQYF
- TRBJ2-7 - 18 TRBV5-6 TGTGCCAGCAGCTTGGAATCCCGGCAAGAAGGGTACACCTACGAGCAGTACTTC CASSLESRQEGYTYEQYF
- TRBJ2-1 - 13 TRBV6-1 TGTGCCAGCAGTTTGTTACGGGTGAATGAGCAGTTCTTC CASSLLRVNEQFF
- TRBJ1-4 - 14 TRBV6-5 TGTGCCAGCAGAAACAGGGAGGCGAATGAAAAACTGTTTTTT CASRNREANEKLFF
- TRBJ2-7 - 13 TRBV28 TGTGCCAGCAGCCCATTGGACCCCTACGAGCAGTACTTC CASSPLDPYEQYF
- TRBJ1-1 - 14 TRBV7-9 TGTGCCAGCAGCCTCCAGGGGAGGAACACTGAAGCTTTCTTT CASSLQGRNTEAFF
once TRBJ2-5 TRBD2 17 TRBV14 TGTGCCAGCAGCCAAGAATGGGGACTAGCGGTCCAAGAGACCCAGTACTTC CASSQEWGLAVQETQYF
many TRBJ2-2 - 13 TRBV2 TGTGCCAGCAGCGGGAGAGGCACCGGGGAGCTGTTTTTT CASSGRGTGELFF
- TRBJ2-1 - 13 TRBV11-2 TGTGCCAGCAGCTTCGGGGGTTTCAATGAGCAGTTCTTC CASSFGGFNEQFF
once TRBJ1-4 - 13 TRBV7-9 TGTGCCAGCAGCTTAGCAGGGATTGAAAAACTGTTTTTT CASSLAGIEKLFF
once TRBJ1-2 TRBD1 13 TRBV30 TGTGCCTGGAGTTTTGACAGGGTGAATGGCTACACCTTC CAWSFDRVNGYTF
- TRBJ1-1 - 14 TRBV11-2 TGTGCCAGCAGCTTTCAACAGGAAAACACTGAAGCTTTCTTT CASSFQQENTEAFF
- TRBJ2-7 - 14 TRBV4-3 TGCGCCAGCAGCCAAGCCCTGTTCCCCTACGAGCAGTACTTC CASSQALFPYEQYF
- TRBJ1-1 - 13 TRBV19 TGTGCCAGTAGTCCTCAGGGCCCCACTGAAGCTTTCTTT CASSPQGPTEAFF